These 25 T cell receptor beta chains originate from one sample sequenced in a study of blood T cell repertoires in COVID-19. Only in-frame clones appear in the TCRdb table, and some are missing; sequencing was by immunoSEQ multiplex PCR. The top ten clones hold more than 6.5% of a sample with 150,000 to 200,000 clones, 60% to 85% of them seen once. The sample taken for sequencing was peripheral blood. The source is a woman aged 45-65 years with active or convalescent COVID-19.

The DNA for the CDR3 is TGTGCCAGCAGCTTAGCGACAGGGTGGGGAAACACCATATATTTT. This encodes CASSLATGWGNTIYF. The chain combines TRBV7-2 with TRBJ1-3, with 7 bases lining up with TRBD1. CDR3 length equals 15 residues. After removal of 0 bases from V and 4 bases from J, the junction contained 3 bases not matched to a gene. Looked up from germline, CDR1 is SGHTA and CDR2 is FQGNSA.

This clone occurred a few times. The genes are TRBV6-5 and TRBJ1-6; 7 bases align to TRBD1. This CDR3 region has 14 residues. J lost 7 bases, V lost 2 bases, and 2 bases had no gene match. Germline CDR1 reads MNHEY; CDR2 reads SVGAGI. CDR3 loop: CASSYVRGNSPLHF. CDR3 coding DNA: TGTGCCAGCAGTTACGTCAGGGGGAATTCACCCCTCCACTTT.

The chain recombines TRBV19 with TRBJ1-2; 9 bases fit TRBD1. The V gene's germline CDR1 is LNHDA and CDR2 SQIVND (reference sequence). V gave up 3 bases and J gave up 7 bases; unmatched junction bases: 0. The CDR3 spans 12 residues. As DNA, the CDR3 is TGTGCCAGTAGTATGGACAGGGGTGGCTACACCTTC. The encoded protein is CASSMDRGGYTF.

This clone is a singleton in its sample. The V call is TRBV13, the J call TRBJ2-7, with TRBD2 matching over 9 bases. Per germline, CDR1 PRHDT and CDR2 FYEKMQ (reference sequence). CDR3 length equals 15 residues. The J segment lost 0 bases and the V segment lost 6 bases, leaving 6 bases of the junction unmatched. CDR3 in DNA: TGTGCCAGCAGTAGTAGCGGGAGTTTCTCCTACGAGCAGTACTTC. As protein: CASSSSGSFSYEQYF.

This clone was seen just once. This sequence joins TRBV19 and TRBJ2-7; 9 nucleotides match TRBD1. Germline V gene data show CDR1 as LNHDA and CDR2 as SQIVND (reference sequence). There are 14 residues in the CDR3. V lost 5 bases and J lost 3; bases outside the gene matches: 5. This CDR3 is CASSSTGGGYEQYF. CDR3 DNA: TGTGCCAGTAGTTCCACAGGGGGCGGCTACGAGCAGTACTTC. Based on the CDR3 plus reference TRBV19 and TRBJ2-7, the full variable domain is DGGITQSPKYLFRKEGQNVTLSCEQNLNHDAMYWYRQDPGQGLRLIYYSQIVNDFQKGDIAEGYSVSREKKESFPLTVTSAQKNPTAFYLCASSSTGGGYEQYFGPGTRLTVT.

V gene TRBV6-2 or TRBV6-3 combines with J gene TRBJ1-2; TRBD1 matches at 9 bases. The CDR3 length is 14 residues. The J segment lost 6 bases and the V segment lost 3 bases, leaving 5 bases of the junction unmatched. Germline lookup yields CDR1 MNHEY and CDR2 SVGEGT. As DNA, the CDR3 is TGTGCCAGCAGTTATTCGGACAGGGGCCATGGCTACACCTTC. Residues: CASSYSDRGHGYTF.

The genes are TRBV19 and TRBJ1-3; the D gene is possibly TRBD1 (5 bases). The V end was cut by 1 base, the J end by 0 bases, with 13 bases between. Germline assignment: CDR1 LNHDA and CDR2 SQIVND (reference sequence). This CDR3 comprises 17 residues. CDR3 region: CASSIAYGGSSGNTIYF. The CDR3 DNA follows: TGTGCCAGTAGTATAGCCTATGGGGGGAGCTCTGGAAACACCATATATTTT.

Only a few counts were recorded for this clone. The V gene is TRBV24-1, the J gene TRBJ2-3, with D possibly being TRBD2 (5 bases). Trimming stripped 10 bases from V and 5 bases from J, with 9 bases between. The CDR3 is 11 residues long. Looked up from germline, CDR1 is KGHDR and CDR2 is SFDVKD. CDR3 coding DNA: TGTGCCACGGGTCGGGGAGATACGCAGTATTTT. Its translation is CATGRGDTQYF.

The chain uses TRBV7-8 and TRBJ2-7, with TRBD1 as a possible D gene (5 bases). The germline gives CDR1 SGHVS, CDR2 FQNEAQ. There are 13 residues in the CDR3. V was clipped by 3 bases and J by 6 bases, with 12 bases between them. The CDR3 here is CASSFRMGLEQYF. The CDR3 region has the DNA TGTGCCAGCAGCTTCCGGATGGGGCTCGAGCAGTACTTC.

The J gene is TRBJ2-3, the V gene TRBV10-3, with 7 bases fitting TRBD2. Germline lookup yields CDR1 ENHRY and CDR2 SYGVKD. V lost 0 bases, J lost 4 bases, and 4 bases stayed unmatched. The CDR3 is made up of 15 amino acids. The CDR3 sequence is CAISESFSGPDTQYF. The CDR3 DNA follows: TGTGCCATCAGTGAGTCGTTTAGCGGGCCAGATACGCAGTATTTT.

CDR3 bases: TGTGCCAGTAGTATACTCCCCGGACAGGGGGGCACCGGGGAGCTGTTTTTT. It encodes CASSILPGQGGTGELFF. The J gene is TRBJ2-2, the V gene TRBV19; TRBD1 agrees at 10 bases. Germline V gene data show CDR1 as LNHDA and CDR2 as SQIVND (reference sequence). Unmatched junction bases numbered 7, after V lost 2 bases and J lost 4 bases. The CDR3 is 17 residues long.

Here the CDR3 reads CASSFRDRGPSNTEAFF. CDR3 DNA sequence: TGCGCCAGCAGCTTTCGGGACAGGGGCCCTTCGAACACTGAAGCTTTCTTT. This chain connects TRBV5-1 to TRBJ1-1; 10 nucleotides match TRBD1. V lost 2 bases to trimming and J lost 1 base; unmatched junction nucleotides: 8. The CDR3 has 17 residues. Germline V CDR1 and CDR2: SGHRS, YFSETQ.

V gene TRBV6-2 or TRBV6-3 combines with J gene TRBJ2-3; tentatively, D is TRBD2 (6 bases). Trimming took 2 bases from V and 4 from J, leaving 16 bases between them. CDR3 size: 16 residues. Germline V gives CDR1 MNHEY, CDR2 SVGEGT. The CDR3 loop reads CASSYGGMSLSDTQYF. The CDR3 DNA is TGTGCCAGCAGTTACGGCGGGATGTCCTTATCAGATACGCAGTATTTT.

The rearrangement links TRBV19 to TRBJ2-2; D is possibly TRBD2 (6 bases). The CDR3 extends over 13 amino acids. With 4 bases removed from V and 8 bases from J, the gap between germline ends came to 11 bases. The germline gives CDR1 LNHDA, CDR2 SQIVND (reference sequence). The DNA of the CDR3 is TGTGCCAGTAGTAAAGGAGGGATTGGGGAGCTGTTTTTT. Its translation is CASSKGGIGELFF.

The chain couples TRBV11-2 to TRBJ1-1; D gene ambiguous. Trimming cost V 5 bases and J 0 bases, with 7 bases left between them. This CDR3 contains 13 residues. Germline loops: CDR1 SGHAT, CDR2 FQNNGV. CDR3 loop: CASSPGLNTEAFF. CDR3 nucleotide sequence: TGTGCCAGCAGCCCGGGGTTGAACACTGAAGCTTTCTTT.

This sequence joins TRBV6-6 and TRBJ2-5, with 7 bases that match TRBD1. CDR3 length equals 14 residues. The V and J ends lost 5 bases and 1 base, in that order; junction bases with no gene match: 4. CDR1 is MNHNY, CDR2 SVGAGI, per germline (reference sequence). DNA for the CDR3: TGTGCCAGCAGTCGACAGGGAACCCAAGAGACCCAGTACTTC. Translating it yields CASSRQGTQETQYF.

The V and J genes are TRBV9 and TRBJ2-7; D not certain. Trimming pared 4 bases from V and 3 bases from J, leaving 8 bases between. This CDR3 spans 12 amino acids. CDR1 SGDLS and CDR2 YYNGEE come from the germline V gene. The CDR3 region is CASSNSYYEQYF. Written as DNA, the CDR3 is TGTGCCAGCAGCAACTCCTACTACGAGCAGTACTTC. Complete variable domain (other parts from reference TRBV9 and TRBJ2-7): DSGVTQTPKHLITATGQRVTLRCSPRSGDLSVYWYQQSLDQGLQFLIQYYNGEERAKGNILERFSAQQFPDLHSELNLSSLELGDSALYFCASSNSYYEQYFGPGTRLTVT.

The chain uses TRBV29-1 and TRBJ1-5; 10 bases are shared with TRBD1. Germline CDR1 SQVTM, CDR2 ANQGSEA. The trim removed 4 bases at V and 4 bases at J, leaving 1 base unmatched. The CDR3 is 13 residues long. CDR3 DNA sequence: TGCAGCGTTGTGGACAGGGGGAATCAGCCCCAGCATTTT. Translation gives CSVVDRGNQPQHF.

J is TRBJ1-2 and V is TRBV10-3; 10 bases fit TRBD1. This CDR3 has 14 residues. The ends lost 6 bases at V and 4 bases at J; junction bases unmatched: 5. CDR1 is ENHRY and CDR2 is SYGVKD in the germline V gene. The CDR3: CAIRTGGAGYGYTF. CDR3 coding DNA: TGTGCCATCAGGACAGGGGGCGCAGGCTATGGCTACACCTTC.

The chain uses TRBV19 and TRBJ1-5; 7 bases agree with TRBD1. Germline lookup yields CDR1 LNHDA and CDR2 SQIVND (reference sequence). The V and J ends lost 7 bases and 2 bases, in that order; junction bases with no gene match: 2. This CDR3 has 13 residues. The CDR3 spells CASKTGGNQPQHF. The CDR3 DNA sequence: TGTGCCAGTAAAACAGGGGGCAATCAGCCCCAGCATTTT.

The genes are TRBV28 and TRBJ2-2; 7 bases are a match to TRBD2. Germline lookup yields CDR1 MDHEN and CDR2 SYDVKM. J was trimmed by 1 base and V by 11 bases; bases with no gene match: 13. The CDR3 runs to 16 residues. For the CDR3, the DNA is TGTGCCCACCCCTACTCGGGAGGACGGAACACCGGGGAGCTGTTTTTT. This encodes CAHPYSGGRNTGELFF.

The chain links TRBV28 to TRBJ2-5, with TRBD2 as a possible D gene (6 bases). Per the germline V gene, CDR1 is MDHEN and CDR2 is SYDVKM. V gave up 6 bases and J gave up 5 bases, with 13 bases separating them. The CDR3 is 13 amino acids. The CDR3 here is CASRDSGRETQYF. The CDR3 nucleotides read TGTGCCAGCAGAGACAGCGGGCGGGAGACCCAGTACTTC.

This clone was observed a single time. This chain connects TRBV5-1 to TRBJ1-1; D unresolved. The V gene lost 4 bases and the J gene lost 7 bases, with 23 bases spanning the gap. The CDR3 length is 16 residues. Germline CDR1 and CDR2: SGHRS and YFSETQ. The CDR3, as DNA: TGCGCCAGCAGCCCGGCCGGGGAAACGAAGAGGGTTGAAGCTTTCTTT. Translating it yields CASSPAGETKRVEAFF.

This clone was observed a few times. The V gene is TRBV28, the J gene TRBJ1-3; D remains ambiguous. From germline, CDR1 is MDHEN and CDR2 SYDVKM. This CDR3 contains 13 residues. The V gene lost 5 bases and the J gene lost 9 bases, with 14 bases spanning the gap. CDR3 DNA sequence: TGTGCCAGCAGTGACTCCGGCGTGGGCACCATATATTTT. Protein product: CASSDSGVGTIYF.

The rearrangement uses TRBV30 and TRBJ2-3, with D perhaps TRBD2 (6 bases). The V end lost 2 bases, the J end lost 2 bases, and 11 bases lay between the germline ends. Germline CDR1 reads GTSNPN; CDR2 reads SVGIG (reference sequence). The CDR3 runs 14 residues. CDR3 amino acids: CAWSRGGDTDTQYF. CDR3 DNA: TGTGCCTGGAGTCGAGGAGGGGACACAGATACGCAGTATTTT.